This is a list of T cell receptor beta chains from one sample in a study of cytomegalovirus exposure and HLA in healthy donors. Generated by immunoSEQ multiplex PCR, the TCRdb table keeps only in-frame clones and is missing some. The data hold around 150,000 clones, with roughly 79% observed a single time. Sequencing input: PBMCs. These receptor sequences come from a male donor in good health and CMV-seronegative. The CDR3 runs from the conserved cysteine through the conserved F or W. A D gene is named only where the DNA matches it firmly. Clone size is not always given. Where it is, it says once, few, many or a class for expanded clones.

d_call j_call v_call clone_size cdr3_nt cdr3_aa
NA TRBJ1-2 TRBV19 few TGTGCCAGTAGTCCAAACCTTTCAGGGTATGGCTACACCTTC CASSPNLSGYGYTF
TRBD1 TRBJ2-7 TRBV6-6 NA TGTGCCAGCATTCCTGCGGGACAGGGGACCTACGAGCAGTACTTC CASIPAGQGTYEQYF
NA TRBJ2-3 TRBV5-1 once TGCGCCAGCAGCTTGGGTACAGGGAACACAGATACGCAGTATTTT CASSLGTGNTDTQYF
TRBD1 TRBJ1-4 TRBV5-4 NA TGTGCCAGCAGCCTCGTCATGGGACAGAATGAAAAACTGTTTTTT CASSLVMGQNEKLFF
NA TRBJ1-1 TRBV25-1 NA TGTGCCAGCAGTCCCTCACCCACTTCTAACACTGAAGCTTTCTTT CASSPSPTSNTEAFF
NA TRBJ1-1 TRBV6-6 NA TGTGCCAGCAGTTACTCAACAGGGAGGAACACTGAAGCTTTCTTT CASSYSTGRNTEAFF
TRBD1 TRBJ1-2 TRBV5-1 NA TGCGCCAGCAGCTCCCGACAGGGGTCGTATGGCTACACCTTC CASSSRQGSYGYTF
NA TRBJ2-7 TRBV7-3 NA TGTGCCAGCAGCTTTTCGGACACTCTCGAGCAGTACTTC CASSFSDTLEQYF
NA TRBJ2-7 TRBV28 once TGTGCCAGCAGTTCCAGGGGCTGGGGTTACGAGCAGTACTTC CASSSRGWGYEQYF
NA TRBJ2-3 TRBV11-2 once TGTGCCAGCAGCTTATTCCGTGGGGGGATAGATACGCAGTATTTT CASSLFRGGIDTQYF
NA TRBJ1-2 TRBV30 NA TGTGCCTGGAGTGTACTAGGCGGTTCTAACTATGGCTACACCTTC CAWSVLGGSNYGYTF
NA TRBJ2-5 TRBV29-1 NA TGCAGCGTTGAAGGGCCCCAAGAGACCCAGTACTTC CSVEGPQETQYF
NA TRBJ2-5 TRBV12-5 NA TGTGCTAGCCAGGGCCCAGGGGAGACCCAGTACTTC CASQGPGETQYF
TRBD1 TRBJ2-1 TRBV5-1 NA TGCGCCAGCAGCGGCAGGACAGGGGGCTCCTACAATGAGCAGTTCTTC CASSGRTGGSYNEQFF
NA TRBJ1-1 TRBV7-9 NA TGTGCCAGCAGCGGACAGTTGCCGAACACTGAAGCTTTCTTT CASSGQLPNTEAFF
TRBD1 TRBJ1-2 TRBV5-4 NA TGTGCCAGCAGCCTAGGGACAGGGGGCAACTATGGCTACACCTTC CASSLGTGGNYGYTF
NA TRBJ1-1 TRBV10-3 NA TGTGCCATCAGTGACCATACCCAGGAGAACACTGAAGCTTTCTTT CAISDHTQENTEAFF
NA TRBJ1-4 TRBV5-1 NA TGCGCCAGCAGCACCGGGGGGGGGCAGTCCAATGAAAAACTGTTTTTT CASSTGGGQSNEKLFF
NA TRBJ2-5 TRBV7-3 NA TGTGCCAGCAGCTTAAGGGCGACCGAGACCCAGTACTTC CASSLRATETQYF
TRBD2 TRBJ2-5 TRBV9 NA TGTGCCAGCAGCGTAGGGGAGGGGACGTCCCAGTACTTC CASSVGEGTSQYF
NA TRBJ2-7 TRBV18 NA TGTGCCAGCTCACCACCTATCAGACATTACGAGCAGTACTTC CASSPPIRHYEQYF
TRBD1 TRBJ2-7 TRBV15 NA TGTGCCACCAGCAGACATCTCGGACAGGGGGTCCGGAGCTCCTACGAGCAGTACTTC CATSRHLGQGVRSSYEQYF
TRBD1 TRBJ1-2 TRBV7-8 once TGTGCCAGCAGCGCCCGACAGGGGAACTATGGCTACACCTTC CASSARQGNYGYTF
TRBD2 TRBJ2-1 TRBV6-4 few TGTGCCAGCAGTGACTCGCCCGGCGGGAGCCCCGATGAGCAGTTCTTC CASSDSPGGSPDEQFF
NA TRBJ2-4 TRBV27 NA TGTGCCAGCAGGTACAGGGACATTCAGTACTTC CASRYRDIQYF
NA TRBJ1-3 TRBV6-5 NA TGTGCCAGCAGTAGGGGCAGCCGCTCTGGAAACACCATATATTTT CASSRGSRSGNTIYF
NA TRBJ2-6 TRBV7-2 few TGTGCCAGCAGCTTAGTAGGGAGATCTGGGGCCAACGTCCTGACTTTC CASSLVGRSGANVLTF
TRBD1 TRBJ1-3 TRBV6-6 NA TGTGCCAGCAGTTACGTACAGGGGGACTCTGGAAACACCATATATTTT CASSYVQGDSGNTIYF
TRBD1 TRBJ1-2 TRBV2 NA TGTGCCAGCAGCAAAAAAACAGGGGCTGATGGCTACACCTTC CASSKKTGADGYTF
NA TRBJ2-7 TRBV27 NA TGTGCCAGCAGTACCACAGGGACGATCTACGAGCAGTACTTC CASSTTGTIYEQYF
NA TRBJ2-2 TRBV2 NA TGTGCCAGCTTCAGGGGTCGTTTGGACACCGGGGAGCTGTTTTTT CASFRGRLDTGELFF